This TCR beta chain was identified in a study of blood T cell repertoires in COVID-19. The wider study: Material from acute and convalescent COVID-19 was sourced from the United States, Italy and Spain.

Data came from immunoSEQ multiplex PCR; TCRdb stores just in-frame clones and leaves some out. The profile shows approximately 130,000 clones, around 81% of them singletons. Germline V lookup: CDR1 MNHEY, CDR2 SVGAGI. There are 13 residues in the CDR3. V was trimmed by 6 bases and J by 8 bases, leaving 13 bases between them. The sample was peripheral blood. J is TRBJ1-4 and V is TRBV6-5; no definite D call. The TCR comes from a human donor in a cohort sampled during active COVID-19. The CDR3 sequence is CASRMPELEKLFF. As DNA, the CDR3 is TGTGCCAGCAGGATGCCTGAGCTAGAAAAACTGTTTTTT.